Listed below are T cell receptor beta chains from one sample, sequenced in a study of CD4 T cells in relation to SARS-CoV-2 and coronaviruses. Sequencing used immunoSEQ multiplex PCR; TCRdb keeps in-frame clones, though not all of them. The data contain 25,000 to 35,000 clones, more than 60% of them singletons. Which antigens these TCRs recognize remains unknown. The sample consisted of memory CD4+ T cells from PBMCs, cultured in vitro. These receptors all come from an adult with COVID-19. Each CDR3 is given with its conserved first and last residue. A D gene is named only where the DNA matches it firmly. Only part of the rows carry a size: once, few, many, or a class if the clone is expanded.

cdr3_length j_call d_call v_call clone_size cdr3_aa cdr3_nt
15 TRBJ1-5 TRBD1 TRBV6-6 . CASQFFSGGSRPQHF TGTGCCAGCCAATTTTTTTCAGGGGGATCGCGGCCCCAGCATTTT
16 TRBJ2-1 . TRBV4-1 few CASSQGETSSYNEQFF TGCGCCAGCAGCCAAGGGGAGACTAGCTCCTACAATGAGCAGTTCTTC
13 TRBJ2-5 . TRBV5-4 . CASAPRGGETQYF TGTGCCAGCGCCCCCAGGGGGGGAGAGACCCAGTACTTC
23 TRBJ2-2 . TRBV23-1 . CASSQITPPSPGPRFANTGELFF TGCGCCAGCAGTCAAATCACCCCACCCTCACCCGGCCCCCGGTTCGCGAACACCGGGGAGCTGTTTTTT
16 TRBJ2-7 TRBD1 TRBV7-2 few CASSLASGTGAYEQYF TGTGCCAGCAGCTTAGCGTCCGGGACAGGGGCCTACGAGCAGTACTTC
15 TRBJ2-1 TRBD1 TRBV7-9 once CASSARTGGDNEQFF TGTGCCAGCAGCGCTCGGACAGGGGGGGACAATGAGCAGTTCTTC
13 TRBJ2-6 . TRBV30 . CACQYGGANVLTF TGTGCCTGCCAATACGGGGGAGCCAACGTCCTGACTTTC
15 TRBJ2-3 . TRBV19 . CASSPRTEVTDTQYF TGTGCCAGTAGTCCTCGGACAGAGGTCACAGATACGCAGTATTTT
15 TRBJ2-4 . TRBV19 . CASRRRGEAKNIQYF TGTGCCAGTAGGCGAAGAGGGGAGGCCAAAAACATTCAGTACTTC
14 TRBJ1-1 . TRBV2 . CASISELLNTEAFF TGTGCCAGCATCTCCGAACTTTTGAACACTGAAGCTTTCTTT
15 TRBJ2-7 TRBD2 TRBV28 . CASSLRASGPYQQYF TGTGCCAGCAGTTTACGGGCTAGCGGGCCCTATCAGCAGTACTTC
16 TRBJ2-3 TRBD2 TRBV18 . CASSPGTSGHTDTQYF TGTGCCAGCTCACCTGGGACTAGCGGACACACAGATACGCAGTATTTT
14 TRBJ2-1 TRBD2 TRBV7-2 once CASSLGTRVNEQFF TGTGCCAGCAGCTTAGGGACTAGGGTGAATGAGCAGTTCTTC
16 TRBJ2-7 TRBD1 TRBV5-6 few CASSFYQGAGSYEQYF TGTGCCAGCAGCTTTTACCAGGGGGCGGGCTCCTACGAGCAGTACTTC
16 TRBJ2-2 . TRBV7-2 few CASSLRFGDSTGELFF TGTGCCAGCAGCTTAAGGTTCGGGGACTCGACCGGGGAGCTGTTTTTT
15 TRBJ1-5 . TRBV3-1/TRBV3-2 . CASSLSLYGNQPQHF TGTGCCAGCAGCCTTTCTTTATACGGCAATCAGCCCCAGCATTTT
16 TRBJ2-7 . TRBV18 . CASSVGPKPRAYEQYF TGTGCCAGCTCGGTCGGACCAAAGCCACGAGCCTACGAGCAGTACTTC
15 TRBJ2-7 TRBD1 TRBV19 . CASSAPGTGAYEQYF TGTGCCAGTAGTGCCCCCGGGACAGGGGCCTACGAGCAGTACTTC
13 TRBJ1-2 . TRBV2 . CASSEGGSRGYTF TGTGCCAGCAGTGAAGGGGGAAGTCGCGGCTACACCTTC
14 TRBJ2-2 . TRBV6-4 few CASSDSTSTGELFF TGTGCCAGCAGTGACTCGACTAGCACCGGGGAGCTGTTTTTT
16 TRBJ2-3 TRBD1 TRBV20-1 . CSASTGASSGTDTQYF TGCAGTGCTAGTACAGGGGCGAGTAGTGGCACAGATACGCAGTATTTT
15 TRBJ1-5 . TRBV7-9 few CASTVAGGSNQPQHF TGTGCCAGCACCGTGGCTGGAGGTAGCAATCAGCCCCAGCATTTT
14 TRBJ2-7 TRBD2 TRBV2 . CASHSGREGFEQYF TGTGCCAGCCATTCAGGGCGGGAGGGCTTCGAGCAGTACTTC